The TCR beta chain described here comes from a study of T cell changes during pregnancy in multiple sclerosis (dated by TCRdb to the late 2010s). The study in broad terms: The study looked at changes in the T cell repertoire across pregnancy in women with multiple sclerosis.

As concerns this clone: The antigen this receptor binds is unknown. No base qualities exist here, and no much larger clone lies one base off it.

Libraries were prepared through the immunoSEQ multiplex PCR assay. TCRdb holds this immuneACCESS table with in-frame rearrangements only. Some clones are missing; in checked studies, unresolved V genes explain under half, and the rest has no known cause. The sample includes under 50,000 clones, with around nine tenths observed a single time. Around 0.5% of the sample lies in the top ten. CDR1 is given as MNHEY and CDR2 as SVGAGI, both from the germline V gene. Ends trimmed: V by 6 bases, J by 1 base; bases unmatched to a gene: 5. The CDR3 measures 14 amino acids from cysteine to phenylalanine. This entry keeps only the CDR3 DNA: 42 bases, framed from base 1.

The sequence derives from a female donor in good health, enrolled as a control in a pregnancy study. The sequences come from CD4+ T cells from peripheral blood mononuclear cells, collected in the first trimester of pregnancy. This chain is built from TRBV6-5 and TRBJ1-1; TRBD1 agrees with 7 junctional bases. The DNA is TGTGCCAGCAGCAGGGGACAGCCGAACACTGAAGCTTTCTTT. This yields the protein CASSRGQPNTEAFF.